Sequencing of this T cell receptor (beta chain) was carried out in a study of OX40 agonist ivuxolimab in advanced cancers. Overall study results and limits: The study found that CD8+ T cells averaged more expanded clones than CD4+. By week 6 at 0.1 to 3.0 mg/kg, blood CD4+ and CD8+ T cells had expanded clonally.

A note on this clone: Antigen specificity is unknown.

Here immunoSEQ multiplex PCR was the method, and the copy in TCRdb shows in-frame clones only, minus some. Counted here are some 30,000 clones, more than 75% occurring once; the ten biggest clones make up 13% to 15%. Germline CDR1 and CDR2: KGHSY and FQNENV. V was shortened by 3 bases and J by 7 bases, with 12 bases between the two germline ends. This CDR3 has 13 amino acids. The rearrangement joins TRBV16 to TRBJ1-2, with a weak D call TRBD1 (5 bases). The clonotype comes from an adult with an advanced solid tumor such as melanoma, head and neck, liver or kidney cancer. The material sequenced was CD4+ or CD8+ T cells sorted from blood, taken in a trial of the OX40 agonist ivuxolimab. As DNA, the CDR3 is TGTGCCAGCAGCCATCGGGACTTCGCTGGCTACACCTTC. As protein: CASSHRDFAGYTF.